Listed here are 15 T cell receptor beta chains from one sample, sequenced in a study of OX40 agonist ivuxolimab in advanced cancers. Libraries were prepared by immunoSEQ multiplex PCR; TCRdb keeps only in-frame clonotypes and omits some of them. The sample has tens of thousands of clones, 75% to 95% seen once; the top ten hold around 6.3%. The sample in question was CD4+ or CD8+ T cells sorted from blood, obtained in a trial of the OX40 agonist ivuxolimab. These TCRs come from an adult with an advanced solid tumor such as melanoma, head and neck, liver or kidney cancer.

The genes are TRBV28 and TRBJ2-5; D might be TRBD1 (5 bases). V gave up 2 bases and J gave up 4 bases, with 23 bases separating them. Germline CDR1 MDHEN, CDR2 SYDVKM. This CDR3 comprises 18 residues. The CDR3 is CASSLPRFRPQGGETQYF. CDR3 nucleotide sequence: TGTGCCAGCAGTTTACCAAGGTTTCGTCCTCAGGGTGGAGAGACCCAGTACTTC. Variable domain in full (rest from reference TRBV28 and TRBJ2-5): DVKVTQSSRYLVKRTGEKVFLECVQDMDHENMFWYRQDPGLGLRLIYFSYDVKMKEKGDIPEGYSVSREKKERFSLILESASTNQTSMYLCASSLPRFRPQGGETQYFGPGTRLLVL.

J is TRBJ2-3 and V is TRBV6-5; 10 bases map to TRBD2. CDR1 is MNHEY, CDR2 SVGAGI, per germline. The trim removed 8 bases at V and 2 bases at J, leaving 4 bases unmatched. This CDR3 contains 14 residues. The CDR3 DNA reads TGTGCCAGCCAAGGACTAGCGGCCACAGATACGCAGTATTTT. Protein: CASQGLAATDTQYF.

This clone was seen only once. The chain couples TRBV6-1 to TRBJ2-5, with D perhaps matching TRBD2 (5 bases). The CDR3 has 12 amino acids. V lost 6 bases and J 3 bases, leaving 8 bases between the germline ends. Germline CDR1 reads MNHNS; CDR2 reads SASEGT. The CDR3 loop reads CASRTTEETQYF. DNA for the CDR3: TGTGCCAGCAGGACTACCGAAGAGACCCAGTACTTC.

The chain uses TRBV30 and TRBJ2-6; unclear D gene. Germline CDR1 is GTSNPN and CDR2 is SVGIG (reference sequence). V shed 4 bases and J shed 0 bases, with 10 bases lying between them. The CDR3 covers 15 residues. The CDR3 is CAWKEDSSGANVLTF. Here the CDR3 DNA reads TGTGCCTGGAAAGAGGATAGCTCTGGGGCCAACGTCCTGACTTTC.

J is TRBJ2-7 and V is TRBV14; D is uncertain. V was trimmed by 0 bases and J by 2 bases, leaving 17 bases between them. This CDR3 region has 17 residues. CDR1 SGHDN and CDR2 FVKESK come from the germline V gene. CDR3 amino acids: CASSQDGVVSRAYEQYF. CDR3 coding DNA: TGTGCCAGCAGCCAAGACGGAGTAGTATCGAGAGCCTACGAGCAGTACTTC.

Comment on this clone: In the same sample, other DNA sequences code for this CDR3. This chain joins TRBV19 and TRBJ1-5; D remains unclear. Germline V gene data show CDR1 as LNHDA and CDR2 as SQIVND (reference sequence). The CDR3 consists of 15 residues. Trimming shortened V by 3 bases and J by 0 bases, and 9 bases separated the two germline ends. The CDR3 nucleotides read TGTGCCAGTAGTATCTACGGGAATAGCAATCAGCCCCAGCATTTT. Translating it yields CASSIYGNSNQPQHF.

This chain links TRBV7-9 with TRBJ2-7; TRBD1 matches 7 bases. The CDR3 spans 16 residues. Per the germline V gene, CDR1 is SEHNR and CDR2 is FQNEAQ (reference sequence). The V and J ends lost 5 bases and 4 bases, in that order; junction bases with no gene match: 14. CDR3 in amino acids: CASSTPDRAATYEQYF. The CDR3 DNA follows: TGTGCCAGCAGCACCCCTGACAGGGCAGCAACTTACGAGCAGTACTTC. The whole variable domain, filled in from reference TRBV7-9 and TRBJ2-7, reads DTGVSQNPRHKITKRGQNVTFRCDPISEHNRLYWYRQTLGQGPEFLTYFQNEAQLEKSRLLSDRFSAERPKGSFSTLEIQRTEQGDSAMYLCASSTPDRAATYEQYFGPGTRLTVT.

The chain recombines TRBV30 with TRBJ1-1; 9 positions agree with TRBD1. This CDR3 is built from 15 residues. V lost 2 bases to trimming and J lost 5 bases; unmatched junction nucleotides: 9. Germline V gives CDR1 GTSNPN, CDR2 SVGIG (reference sequence). The CDR3 protein is CAWSTGTGRWTEAFF. DNA of the CDR3: TGTGCCTGGAGTACCGGGACAGGGCGATGGACTGAAGCTTTCTTT.

V is TRBV5-8 and J is TRBJ1-2, with D possibly TRBD1 on 6 matching bases. Trimming removed 4 bases from V and 7 bases from J, with 23 bases in between. Germline V gene lookup returns CDR1 SGHTS and CDR2 YDEGEE. The length of the CDR3 is 16 residues. The CDR3 DNA follows: TGTGCCAGCAGCGATGAAAAAAACAGGGTGTTCCGTGGCTACACCTTC. Its protein product is CASSDEKNRVFRGYTF.

The chain combines TRBV30 with TRBJ2-7; D is perhaps TRBD1 (6 bases). The CDR3 spans 16 residues. The germline V and J ends were trimmed by 4 bases and 7 bases, with 26 bases remaining between them. Germline V gene data show CDR1 as GTSNPN and CDR2 as SVGIG (reference sequence). CDR3 loop: CAWTPGAGTSPYEQYF. The CDR3 DNA is TGTGCCTGGACCCCAGGGGCTGGGACGTCCCCTTATGAGCAGTACTTC.

By its share, this clone is large. The chain links TRBV30 to TRBJ2-7; 7 positions agree with TRBD1. CDR3 length: 13 residues. Germline V lookup: CDR1 GTSNPN, CDR2 SVGIG (reference sequence). V shed 5 bases, J shed 5 bases, and the junction held 9 bases outside the gene matches. Here the CDR3 reads CAWAVGGGNEQYF. DNA for the CDR3: TGTGCCTGGGCGGTAGGGGGCGGAAACGAGCAGTACTTC.

The V and J genes are TRBV27 and TRBJ1-5, with unresolved D. The CDR3 is made up of 13 amino acids. Germline V gene data show CDR1 as MNHEY and CDR2 as SMNVEV (reference sequence). The ends were cut back, 5 bases at V and 3 bases at J, with 8 bases in the middle. The chain's CDR3 is CASSTDINQPQHF. The CDR3, as DNA: TGTGCCAGCAGTACCGACATCAATCAGCCCCAGCATTTT.

A word on this clone: Mismatch with germline at one junction end may stem from a read error. This chain joins TRBV7-9 and TRBJ2-7; 9 positions agree with TRBD2. The CDR3 extends over 15 amino acids. Germline loops: CDR1 SEHNR, CDR2 FQNEAQ (reference sequence). The chain's CDR3 is CASSLAGDLSYEQYF. DNA for the CDR3: TGTGCCAGCAGTTTAGCGGGAGACCTCTCCTACGAGCAGTACTTC. Looking up the rest from reference TRBV7-9 and TRBJ2-7 gives the full variable domain: DTGVSQNPRHKITKRGQNVTFRCDPISEHNRLYWYRQTLGQGPEFLTYFQNEAQLEKSRLLSDRFSAERPKGSFSTLEIQRTEQGDSAMYLCASSLAGDLSYEQYFGPGTRLTVT.

This sequence joins TRBV4-3 and TRBJ2-6, with a weak D call TRBD1 (6 bases). Trimming removed 0 bases from V and 0 bases from J, with 15 bases in between. Germline loops: CDR1 LGHNA, CDR2 YSLEER. The CDR3 loop spans 19 amino acids. The CDR3 sequence is CASSQERRTEYSGANVLTF. CDR3 sequence (DNA): TGCGCCAGCAGCCAAGAAAGGAGGACAGAGTACTCTGGGGCCAACGTCCTGACTTTC.

The rearrangement joins TRBV11-2 to TRBJ2-7, with a possible D match to TRBD1 (5 bases). Germline V gene data show CDR1 as SGHAT and CDR2 as FQNNGV. There are 15 residues in the CDR3. Trimming pared 3 bases from V and 0 bases from J, leaving 12 bases between. Written as DNA, the CDR3 is TGTGCCAGCAGCTTTTACGGACAATACTCCTACGAGCAGTACTTC. Amino acid sequence: CASSFYGQYSYEQYF.